This T cell receptor (beta chain) stems from a study of cytomegalovirus exposure and HLA in healthy donors. Study details: Of roughly 400 genotyped donors, about 80% clustered with self-reported Caucasian donors.

Turning to this clone: Its antigen remains unidentified.

After removal of 3 bases from V and 5 bases from J, the junction contained 9 bases not matched to a gene. This CDR3 comprises 15 residues. Looked up from germline, CDR1 is LGHNA and CDR2 is YSLEER. Broader study findings: Available immune exposure information covered CMV serostatus only.

Primers for the PCR totalled 60 Vbeta and 13 Jbeta. Clones were sequenced by immunoSEQ multiplex PCR, and TCRdb holds only the in-frame ones, with some missing. The sample records about 100,000 clones, around four fifths being singletons. This receptor was identified in a man aged 30 to 39 in good health and CMV-seronegative. Source material: PBMCs. The V gene is TRBV4-3, the J gene TRBJ1-2; TRBD1 matches at 7 bases. DNA of the CDR3: TGCGCCAGCAGCCAGATTGGACAGGCCCAATATGGCTACACCTTC. Protein sequence: CASSQIGQAQYGYTF.